This TCR beta chain was recovered during a study of blood T cell repertoires in COVID-19. For the study at large: The United States, Italy and Spain supplied acute and convalescent COVID-19 samples. The cDNA or gDNA used as material had been derived from T cells, B-cell-depleted T cells, or PBMCs.

The sample holds one count of this clone. The CDR3 totals 20 residues. CDR1 and CDR2 (germline): SGHAT, FQNNGV. J gave up 0 bases and V 0 bases, and 11 bases lay outside the gene matches. Methods used by the authors: Using reference gene primer amplification, nucleated cell counts were estimated. Measured with immunoSEQ multiplex PCR; TCRdb has only the in-frame clones, and not every one. V, J and clone size are those of that table, while D and trimming were read from the DNA. This sample carries approximately 200,000 clones, roughly nine tenths of them seen once, and the ten largest clones take around 1.1%.

This TCR derives from a man aged 25 to 45 with acute or convalescent COVID-19. This rearrangement joins TRBV11-2 to TRBJ2-3; TRBD2 matches 11 bases. Sequencing input: peripheral blood. The DNA of the CDR3 is TGTGCCAGCAGCTTAGATCCTTGGGCTAGCGGGGGGCCGAGCACAGATACGCAGTATTTT. Its protein is CASSLDPWASGGPSTDTQYF.